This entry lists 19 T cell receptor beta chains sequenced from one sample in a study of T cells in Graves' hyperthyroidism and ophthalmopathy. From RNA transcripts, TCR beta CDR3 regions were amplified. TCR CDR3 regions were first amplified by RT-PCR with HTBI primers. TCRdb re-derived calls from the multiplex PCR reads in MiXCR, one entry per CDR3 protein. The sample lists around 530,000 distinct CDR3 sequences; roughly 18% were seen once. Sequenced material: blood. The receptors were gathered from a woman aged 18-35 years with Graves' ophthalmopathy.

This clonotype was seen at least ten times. The CDR3: CASRGLAYSNQPQHF. CDR3 nucleotide sequence: TGTGCCAGCAGGGGGTTAGCGTATAGCAATCAGCCCCAGCATTTT. This chain links TRBV27 with TRBJ1-5; D unclear. Germline V gene data show CDR1 as MNHEY and CDR2 as SMNVEV (reference sequence). CDR3 size: 15 residues. V gave up 6 bases and J gave up 0 bases, with 12 bases separating them.

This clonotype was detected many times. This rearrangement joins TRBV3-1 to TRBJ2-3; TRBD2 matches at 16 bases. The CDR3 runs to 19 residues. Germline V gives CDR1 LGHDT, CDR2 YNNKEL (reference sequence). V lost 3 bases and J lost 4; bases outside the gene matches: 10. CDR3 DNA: TGTGCCAGCAGCCACGAAGGGACTAGCGGGAGGGCCGGGGCAGATACGCAGTATTTT. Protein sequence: CASSHEGTSGRAGADTQYF.

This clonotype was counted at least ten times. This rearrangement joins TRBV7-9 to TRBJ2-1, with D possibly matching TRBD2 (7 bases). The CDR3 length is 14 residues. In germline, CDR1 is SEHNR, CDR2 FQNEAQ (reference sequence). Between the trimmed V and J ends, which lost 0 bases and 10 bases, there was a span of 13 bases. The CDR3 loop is CASSLAGGLSEQFF. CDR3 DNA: TGTGCCAGCAGCTTAGCGGGGGGGCTGAGCGAGCAGTTCTTC.

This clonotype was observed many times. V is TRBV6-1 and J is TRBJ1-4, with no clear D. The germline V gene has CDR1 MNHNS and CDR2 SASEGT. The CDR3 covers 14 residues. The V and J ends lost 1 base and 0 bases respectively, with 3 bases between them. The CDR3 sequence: CASSEGSTNEKLFF. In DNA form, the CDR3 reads TGTGCCAGCAGTGAAGGGTCAACTAATGAAAAACTGTTTTTT.

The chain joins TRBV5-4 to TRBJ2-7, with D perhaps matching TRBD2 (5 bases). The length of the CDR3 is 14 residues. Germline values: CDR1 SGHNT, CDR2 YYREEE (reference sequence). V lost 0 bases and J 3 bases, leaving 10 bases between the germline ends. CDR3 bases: TGTGCCAGCAGCTTGGAAGGAGAGGGCTACGAGCAGTACTTC. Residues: CASSLEGEGYEQYF.

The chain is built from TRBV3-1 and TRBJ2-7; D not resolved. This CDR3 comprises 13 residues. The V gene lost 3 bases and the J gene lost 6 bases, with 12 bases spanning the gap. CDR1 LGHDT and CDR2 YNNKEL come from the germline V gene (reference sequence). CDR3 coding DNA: TGTGCCAGCAGCCACGACCGGGTGGGCGAGCAGTACTTC. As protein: CASSHDRVGEQYF.

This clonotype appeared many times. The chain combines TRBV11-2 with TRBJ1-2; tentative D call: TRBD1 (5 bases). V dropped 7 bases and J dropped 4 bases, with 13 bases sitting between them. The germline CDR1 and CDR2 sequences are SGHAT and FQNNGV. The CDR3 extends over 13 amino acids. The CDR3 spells CASTRDARYGYTF. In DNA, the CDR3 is TGTGCCAGCACCCGGGACGCCCGCTATGGCTACACCTTC.

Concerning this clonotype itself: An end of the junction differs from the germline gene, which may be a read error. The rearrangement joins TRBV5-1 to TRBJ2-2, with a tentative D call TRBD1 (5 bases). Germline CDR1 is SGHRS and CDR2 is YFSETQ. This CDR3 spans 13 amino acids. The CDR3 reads CASSLQGTWELFF. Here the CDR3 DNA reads TGCGCCAGCAGCTTGCAGGGCACCTGGGAGCTGTTTTTT.

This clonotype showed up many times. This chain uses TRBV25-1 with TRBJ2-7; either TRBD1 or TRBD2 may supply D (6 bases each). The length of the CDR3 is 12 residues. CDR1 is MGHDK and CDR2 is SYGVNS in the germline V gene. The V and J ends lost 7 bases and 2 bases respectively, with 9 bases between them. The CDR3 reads CASTGGTYEQYF. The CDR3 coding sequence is TGTGCCAGCACCGGGGGCACCTACGAGCAGTACTTC.

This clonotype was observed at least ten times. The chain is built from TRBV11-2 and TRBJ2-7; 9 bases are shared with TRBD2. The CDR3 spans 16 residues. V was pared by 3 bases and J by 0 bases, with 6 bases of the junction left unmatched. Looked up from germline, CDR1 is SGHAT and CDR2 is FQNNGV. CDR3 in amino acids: CASSFRGSGGSYEQYF. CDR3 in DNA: TGTGCCAGCAGCTTCCGGGGTAGCGGGGGCTCCTACGAGCAGTACTTC. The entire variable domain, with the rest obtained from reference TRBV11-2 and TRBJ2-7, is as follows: EAGVAQSPRYKIIEKRQSVAFWCNPISGHATLYWYQQILGQGPKLLIQFQNNGVVDDSQLPKDRFSAERLKGVDSTLKIQPAKLEDSAVYLCASSFRGSGGSYEQYFGPGTRLTVT.

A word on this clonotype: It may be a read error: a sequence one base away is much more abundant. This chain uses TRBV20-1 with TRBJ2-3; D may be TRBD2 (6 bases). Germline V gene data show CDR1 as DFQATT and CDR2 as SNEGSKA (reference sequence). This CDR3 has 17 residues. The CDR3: CSAREAGSGTITDTQCF. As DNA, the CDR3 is TGCAGTGCTAGAGAGGCGGGATCCGGTACAATCACAGATACGCAGTGTTTT.

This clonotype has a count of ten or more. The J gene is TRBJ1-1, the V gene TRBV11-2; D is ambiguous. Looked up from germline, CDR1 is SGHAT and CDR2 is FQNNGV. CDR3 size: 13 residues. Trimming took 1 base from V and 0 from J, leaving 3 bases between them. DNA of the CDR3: TGTGCCAGCAGCTTAGTGGTGAACACTGAAGCTTTCTTT. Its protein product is CASSLVVNTEAFF. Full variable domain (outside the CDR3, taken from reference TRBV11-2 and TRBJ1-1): EAGVAQSPRYKIIEKRQSVAFWCNPISGHATLYWYQQILGQGPKLLIQFQNNGVVDDSQLPKDRFSAERLKGVDSTLKIQPAKLEDSAVYLCASSLVVNTEAFFGQGTRLTVV.

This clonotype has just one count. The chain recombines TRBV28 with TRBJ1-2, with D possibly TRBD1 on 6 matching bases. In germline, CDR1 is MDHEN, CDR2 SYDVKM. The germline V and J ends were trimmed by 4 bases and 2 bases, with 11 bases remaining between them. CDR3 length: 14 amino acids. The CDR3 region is CASSSITGNYGYTF. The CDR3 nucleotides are TGTGCCAGCAGTTCCATTACAGGGAACTATGGCTACACCTTC.

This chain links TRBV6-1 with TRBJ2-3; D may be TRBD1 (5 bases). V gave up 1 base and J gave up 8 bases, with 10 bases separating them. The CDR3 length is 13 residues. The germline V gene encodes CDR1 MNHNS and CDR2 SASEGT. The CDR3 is CASSEGRVGTQYF. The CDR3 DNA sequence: TGTGCCAGCAGTGAAGGCAGGGTGGGTACGCAGTATTTT.

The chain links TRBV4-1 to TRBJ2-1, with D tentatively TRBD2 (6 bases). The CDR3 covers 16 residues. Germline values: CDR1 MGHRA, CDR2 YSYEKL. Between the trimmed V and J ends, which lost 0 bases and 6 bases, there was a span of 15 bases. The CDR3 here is CASSQEGGLGFNEQFF. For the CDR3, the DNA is TGCGCCAGCAGCCAAGAAGGAGGGCTGGGCTTCAATGAGCAGTTCTTC.

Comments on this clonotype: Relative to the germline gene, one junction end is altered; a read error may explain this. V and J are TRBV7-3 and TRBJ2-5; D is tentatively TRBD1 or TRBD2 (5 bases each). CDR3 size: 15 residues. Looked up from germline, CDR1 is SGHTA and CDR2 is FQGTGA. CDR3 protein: CASSRGPPPQETQYF. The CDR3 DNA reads TGCGCCAGCAGCCGGGGACCTCCTCCCCAAGAGACCCAGTACTTC. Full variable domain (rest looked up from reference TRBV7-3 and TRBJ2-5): GAGVSQTPSNKVTEKGKYVELRCDPISGHTALYWYRQSLGQGPEFLIYFQGTGAADDSGLPNDRFFAVRPEGSVSTLKIQRTERGDSAVYLCASSRGPPPQETQYFGPGTRLLVL.

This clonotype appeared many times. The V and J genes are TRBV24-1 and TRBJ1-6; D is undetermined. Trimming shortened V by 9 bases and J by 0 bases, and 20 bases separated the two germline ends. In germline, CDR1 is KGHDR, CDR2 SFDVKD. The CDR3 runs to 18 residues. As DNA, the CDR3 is TGTGCCACCGCCCGGCCACCCGTAAATGGCTCCTATAATTCACCCCTCCACTTT. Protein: CATARPPVNGSYNSPLHF.

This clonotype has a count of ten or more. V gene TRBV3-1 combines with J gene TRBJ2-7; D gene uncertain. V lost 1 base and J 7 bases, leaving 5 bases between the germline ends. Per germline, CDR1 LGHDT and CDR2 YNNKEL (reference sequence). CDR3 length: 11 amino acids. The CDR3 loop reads CASSQVEEQYF. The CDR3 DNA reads TGTGCCAGCAGCCAAGTGGAGGAGCAGTACTTC.

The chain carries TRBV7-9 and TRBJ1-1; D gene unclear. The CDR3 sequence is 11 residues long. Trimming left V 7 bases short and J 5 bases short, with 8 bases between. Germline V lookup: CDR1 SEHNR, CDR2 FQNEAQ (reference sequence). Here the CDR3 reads CASTAKTEAFF. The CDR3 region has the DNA TGTGCCAGCACCGCGAAAACTGAAGCTTTCTTT.